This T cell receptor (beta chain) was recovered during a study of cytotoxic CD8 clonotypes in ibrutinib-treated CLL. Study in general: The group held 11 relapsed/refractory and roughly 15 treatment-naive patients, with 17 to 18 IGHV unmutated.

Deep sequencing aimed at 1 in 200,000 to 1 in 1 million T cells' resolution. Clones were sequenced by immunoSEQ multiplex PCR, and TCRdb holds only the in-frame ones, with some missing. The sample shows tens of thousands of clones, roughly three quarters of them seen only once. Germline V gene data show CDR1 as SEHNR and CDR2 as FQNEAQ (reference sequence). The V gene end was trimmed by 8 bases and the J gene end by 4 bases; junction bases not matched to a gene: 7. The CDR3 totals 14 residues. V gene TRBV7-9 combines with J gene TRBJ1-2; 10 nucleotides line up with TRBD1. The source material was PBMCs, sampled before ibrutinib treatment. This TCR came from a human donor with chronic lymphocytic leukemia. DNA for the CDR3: TGTGCCAGCCTACGGACAGGGGGATCCTATGGCTACACCTTC. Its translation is CASLRTGGSYGYTF.